Listed here is a single TCR beta chain. The CDR3 is made up of 13 amino acids. V was cut by 0 bases and J by 4 bases, with 5 bases left in between. The V gene's germline CDR1 is SGHDN and CDR2 FVKESK. TCRdb used MiXCR to reprocess the RT-PCR reads, holding one entry per CDR3 protein. Among hundreds of thousands of distinct CDR3 sequences listed, 12% to 15% were seen once. Sequenced: memory CD4+ T cells from blood. This TCR was recovered from a female donor in good health, serving as a healthy control. The rearrangement links TRBV14 to TRBJ2-3; D gene uncertain. Here the CDR3 DNA reads TGTGCCAGCAGCCAAGAACGCGCAGATACGCAGTATTTT. Amino acids: CASSQERADTQYF.